Listed below are T cell receptor beta chains from one sample, sequenced in a study of metastatic and nonmetastatic thyroid tumors. TCRdb reanalyzed the PCR reads with MiXCR. Of approximately 70,000 clones in the sample, more than 15% were seen once. The sample consisted of blood. All receptors derive from a female donor with papillary thyroid cancer or a benign thyroid nodule (not recorded which). Some clones in this sample may be carry-over from other donors' samples. CDR3s include the opening cysteine and the closing phenylalanine or tryptophan. A D gene is named only where the DNA matches it firmly. The listing skips clone size in some rows; elsewhere it reads once, few, many or a size class.

v_gene	abundance	j_gene	d_gene	len	CDR3nt	CDR3aa
TRBV7-3	many	TRBJ2-7	TRBD2	13	TGTGCCAGCAGCGGACTAGGGGATAGCGAGCAGTACTTC	CASSGLGDSEQYF
TRBV9	many	TRBJ2-7	.	15	TGTGCCAGCAGCCCAGACCCGGGAAGCTCCTACGAGCAGTACTTC	CASSPDPGSSYEQYF
TRBV27	few	TRBJ1-5	TRBD1	19	TGTGCCAGTAGTTCGATCCGGGACAGGGCCAGATATAGCAATCAACCCCAGCATTTT	CASSSIRDRARYSNQPQHF
TRBV6-2/TRBV6-3	few	TRBJ2-2	.	16	TGTGCCAGCATCCGGGTGGTACAGTGGGGAACCGGGGAGCTGTTTTTT	CASIRVVQWGTGELFF
TRBV5-1	.	TRBJ2-7	.	12	TGCGCCAGCAGCTTGGAAGGGGACGAGCAGTACTTC	CASSLEGDEQYF
TRBV11-2	.	TRBJ2-7	TRBD1	14	TGTGCCAGCGCCCGGGACAGGGGGCGGGACGAGCAGTACTTC	CASARDRGRDEQYF
TRBV7-2	many	TRBJ1-2	.	11	TGTGCCAGCAGAACTCCACCTGGCTACACCTTC	CASRTPPGYTF
TRBV2	.	TRBJ2-5	.	13	TGTGCCATCAGCCCTAGCGCCAGAGGGTCCCAGTACTTC	CAISPSARGSQYF
TRBV11-2	.	TRBJ2-1	TRBD1	15	TGTGCCAGCAGCTTAAGGGACAGGGGCTACAATGAGCAGTTCTTC	CASSLRDRGYNEQFF
TRBV7-9	many	TRBJ2-1	TRBD2	15	TGTGCCAGCAGCGTGGGACTAGCTATCCACAATGAGCAGTTCTTC	CASSVGLAIHNEQFF
TRBV12-3/TRBV12-4	.	TRBJ1-1	.	17	TGTGCCAGCAGCCCGGGCCCAGGGTGGGGGCCGAACACTGAAGCTTTCTTT	CASSPGPGWGPNTEAFF
TRBV27	many	TRBJ2-4	TRBD1	18	TGTGCCAGCAAGACAGGGGAAGTATACGTGCGAGCCAAAAACATTCAGTACTTC	CASKTGEVYVRAKNIQYF
TRBV24-1	many	TRBJ1-5	.	13	TGTGCCACAGGAACAGTCGGCAATCAGCCCCAGCATTTT	CATGTVGNQPQHF
TRBV6-2/TRBV6-3	many	TRBJ2-1	TRBD1	15	TGTGCCAGCAGGTTCCGGGACAGGGTTTACAATGAGCAGTTCTTC	CASRFRDRVYNEQFF
TRBV6-2/TRBV6-3	many	TRBJ2-3	TRBD1	16	TGTGCCAGCAGTTACGAGGACAGGCTCTTCACAGATACGCAGTATTTT	CASSYEDRLFTDTQYF
TRBV30	many	TRBJ2-5	TRBD1	15	TGTGCCGTAGATCCGGGACAGGGGGCCGGAGAGACCCAGTACTTC	CAVDPGQGAGETQYF
TRBV12-3/TRBV12-4	many	TRBJ2-7	.	12	TGTGCCAGCAGTTTAGACCTTTACGAGCAGTACTTC	CASSLDLYEQYF
TRBV14	many	TRBJ1-1	TRBD1	13	TGTGCCAGCAGCCAGGACAGGGGAACTGAAGCTTTCTTT	CASSQDRGTEAFF
TRBV6-5	few	TRBJ2-2	.	18	TGTGCCAGCAGTACGGGAAAATTATTGGGACCGAACACCGGGGAGCTGTTTTTT	CASSTGKLLGPNTGELFF
TRBV30	.	TRBJ2-6	.	15	TGTGCCTGGAGTGTACCCGGGTATGGGGCCAACGTCCTGACTTTC	CAWSVPGYGANVLTF
TRBV2	many	TRBJ1-5	TRBD1	17	TGTGCCAGCAGTAGGGGACAGGGGTCGGGAATGGGTCAGCCCCAGCATTTT	CASSRGQGSGMGQPQHF
TRBV12-3/TRBV12-4	many	TRBJ2-7	TRBD1	15	TGTGCCAGCAGTGGGGACAGGGGGCAATCCTACGAGCAGTACTTC	CASSGDRGQSYEQYF
TRBV20-1	many	TRBJ2-1	TRBD2	18	TGCAGTGCTAGAGAGAGCGGGGGTTTTAGCGGGAGTTACAATGAGCAGTTCTTC	CSARESGGFSGSYNEQFF
TRBV5-6	.	TRBJ2-7	.	13	TGTGCCAGCAGCTTGTATAACAGCTACGAGCAGTACTTC	CASSLYNSYEQYF
TRBV30	many	TRBJ2-7	TRBD1	13	TGTGCCTGGAACGACAGGGGCCCCTACGAGCAGTACTTC	CAWNDRGPYEQYF
TRBV20-1	once	TRBJ1-3	.	11	TGCAGTGCTAGAGATGGAAACACCATATATTTT	CSARDGNTIYF
TRBV5-1	many	TRBJ1-1	TRBD1	15	TGCGCCAGCAGCTTGGGTAGGGGGCGAAACACTGAAGCTTTCTTT	CASSLGRGRNTEAFF
TRBV12-3/TRBV12-4	many	TRBJ1-2	.	14	TGTGCCACCTCGGGACGGCTGTTGTGGAGCGGCTACACCTTC	CATSGRLLWSGYTF
TRBV30	few	TRBJ2-7	.	11	TGTGCCTGGAGTGTCCATGGCGAGCAGTACTTC	CAWSVHGEQYF
TRBV12-3/TRBV12-4	few	TRBJ2-1	TRBD2	16	TGTGCCAGCAGTACAGGACTAGCGGGAGGGCCGGGTGAGCAGTTCTTC	CASSTGLAGGPGEQFF
TRBV5-1	many	TRBJ2-5	.	15	TGCGCCAGCAGCTTGGCCGGGACAACCCAAGAGACCCAGTACTTC	CASSLAGTTQETQYF
TRBV27	.	TRBJ1-1	.	13	TGTGCCAGCAGTTTATCCGTTAACACTGAAGCTTTCTTT	CASSLSVNTEAFF
TRBV4-1	many	TRBJ1-1	.	13	TGCGCCAGCAGGGGACGGATGAACACTGAAGCTTTCTTT	CASRGRMNTEAFF
TRBV2	few	TRBJ2-7	.	13	TGTGCCAGCAGTGAGCGGGACACCTACGAGCAGTACTTC	CASSERDTYEQYF
TRBV6-2/TRBV6-3	few	TRBJ1-3	.	14	TGTGCCAGCAGTATACAGGGTTCTGGAAACACCATATATTTT	CASSIQGSGNTIYF
TRBV30	.	TRBJ1-6	.	15	TGTGCCTGGAGCCCGGTCTCGGGGATCAATTCACCCCTCCACTTT	CAWSPVSGINSPLHF
TRBV2	.	TRBJ2-2	TRBD2	15	TGTGCCAGCAGTCTAGCGGGAGATAGTCCGGGGGAGCTGTTTTTT	CASSLAGDSPGELFF
TRBV2	many	TRBJ2-7	TRBD2	13	TGTGCCAGTAGTAGCGGGAGTGTAAACGAGCAGTACTTC	CASSSGSVNEQYF
TRBV19	few	TRBJ2-3	.	16	TGTGCCAGTACTGCCTGGTACAGCCCTAGCACATATACGCAGTATTTT	CASTAWYSPSTYTQYF
TRBV29-1	few	TRBJ2-1	.	12	TGCAGCGTTGAAGTGGGCTACAATGAGCAGTTCTTC	CSVEVGYNEQFF
TRBV12-3/TRBV12-4	many	TRBJ2-2	.	11	TGTGCCAGCCCCCGTAGCGGGGAGCTGTTTTTT	CASPRSGELFF
TRBV5-1	few	TRBJ1-1	.	15	TGCGCCAGTGCCGTAGGGCCGCGAAGTGACACTGAAGCTTTCTTT	CASAVGPRSDTEAFF
TRBV28	.	TRBJ2-7	TRBD2	14	TGTGCCAGCAGTTTATCTGGCGCGGGAGAGGAGCAGTACTTC	CASSLSGAGEEQYF
TRBV9	many	TRBJ2-3	.	18	TGTGCCAGCAGCTCAGCCCCCGGGGTGGCTAGCGGCACAGATACGCAGTATTTT	CASSSAPGVASGTDTQYF
TRBV13	many	TRBJ1-2	.	15	TGTGCCAGCAGCGAAGGGGAGGGCTTGGGCTATGGCTACACCTTC	CASSEGEGLGYGYTF
TRBV6-2/TRBV6-3	.	TRBJ2-1	.	14	TGTGCCAGCAGTTACAGGAGCTCCTACAATGAGCAGTTCTTC	CASSYRSSYNEQFF
TRBV6-4	.	TRBJ1-1	.	16	TGTGCCAACAGTGGATCGGCAGGACCCCTGGGCACTGAAGCTTTCTTT	CANSGSAGPLGTEAFF
TRBV3-1	many	TRBJ2-2	TRBD2	16	TGTGCCAGCAGTGCCGTGGGACTAGCGGGAGCCGGGGAGCTGTTTTTT	CASSAVGLAGAGELFF
TRBV4-1	many	TRBJ2-7	.	15	TGCGCCAGCAGCCAAGATCTTATAGGGGGCTACGAGCAGTACTTC	CASSQDLIGGYEQYF
TRBV11-2	.	TRBJ1-1	TRBD1	17	TGTGCCAACAGCCCATCAGTGGGGGGACAGAGGAGCACTGAAGCTTTCTTT	CANSPSVGGQRSTEAFF
TRBV30	many	TRBJ2-7	.	14	TGTGCCTGGAGTGTAGGCCGGGCCCTATACGAGCAGTACTTC	CAWSVGRALYEQYF
TRBV19	many	TRBJ2-7	.	14	TGTGCCAGTAGTATCGGCGCCTCTACCTACGAGCAGTACTTC	CASSIGASTYEQYF
TRBV7-2	.	TRBJ2-7	TRBD2	13	TGTGCCAGCAGACTATCGGGAGGATACGAGCAGTACTTC	CASRLSGGYEQYF
TRBV5-1	many	TRBJ1-1	.	14	TGCGCCAGCAGCTTGGGCAGTTCGAACACTGAAGCTTTCTTT	CASSLGSSNTEAFF
TRBV12-3/TRBV12-4	.	TRBJ2-2	.	13	TGTGCCAGCAGGGACACGGGGGCCGGGGAGCTGTTTTTT	CASRDTGAGELFF